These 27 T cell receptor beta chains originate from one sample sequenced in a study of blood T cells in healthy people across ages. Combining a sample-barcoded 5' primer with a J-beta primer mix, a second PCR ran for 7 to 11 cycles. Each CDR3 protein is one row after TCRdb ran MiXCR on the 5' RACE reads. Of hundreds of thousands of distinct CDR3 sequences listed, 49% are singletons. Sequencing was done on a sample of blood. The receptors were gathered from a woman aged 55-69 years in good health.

The CDR3: CSVEFYGSVRRNEQFF. The CDR3 DNA is TGCAGCGTTGAGTTTTATGGGTCGGTCCGCCGGAATGAGCAGTTCTTC. The chain recombines TRBV29-1 with TRBJ2-1; D not certain. The CDR3 runs 16 residues. From germline, CDR1 is SQVTM and CDR2 ANQGSEA. V was trimmed by 3 bases and J by 7 bases, leaving 22 bases between them.

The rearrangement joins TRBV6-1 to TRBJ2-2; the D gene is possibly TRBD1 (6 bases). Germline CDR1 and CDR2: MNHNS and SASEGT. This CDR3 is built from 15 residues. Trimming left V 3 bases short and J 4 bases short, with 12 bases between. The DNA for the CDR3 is TGTGCCAGCAGTGAGGCCACAGGGACCACCGGGGAGCTGTTTTTT. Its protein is CASSEATGTTGELFF.

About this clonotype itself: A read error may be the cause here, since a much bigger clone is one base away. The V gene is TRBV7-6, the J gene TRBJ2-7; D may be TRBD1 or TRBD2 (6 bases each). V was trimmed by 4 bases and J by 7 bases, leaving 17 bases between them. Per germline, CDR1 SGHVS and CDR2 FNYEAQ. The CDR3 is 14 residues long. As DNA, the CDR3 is TGTGCCAGCAGCTCTCGAGGGCGGGACAATGAGCAGTACTTC. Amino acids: CASSSRGRDNEQYF.

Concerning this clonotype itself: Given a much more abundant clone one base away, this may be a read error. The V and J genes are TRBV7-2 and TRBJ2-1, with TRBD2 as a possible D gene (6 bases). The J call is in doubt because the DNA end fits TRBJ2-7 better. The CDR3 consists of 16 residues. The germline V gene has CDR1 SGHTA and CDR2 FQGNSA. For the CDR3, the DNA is TGTGCCAGCAGCCCCCACGGGTGGAGGGAAAGCAATGAGCAGTACTTC. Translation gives CASSPHGWRESNEQYF.

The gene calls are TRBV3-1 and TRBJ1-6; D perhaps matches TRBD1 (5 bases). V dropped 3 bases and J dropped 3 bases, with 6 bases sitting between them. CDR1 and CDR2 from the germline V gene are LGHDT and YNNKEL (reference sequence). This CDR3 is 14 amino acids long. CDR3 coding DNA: TGTGCCAGCAGCCAGGGACTCTATAATTCACCCCTCCACTTT. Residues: CASSQGLYNSPLHF.

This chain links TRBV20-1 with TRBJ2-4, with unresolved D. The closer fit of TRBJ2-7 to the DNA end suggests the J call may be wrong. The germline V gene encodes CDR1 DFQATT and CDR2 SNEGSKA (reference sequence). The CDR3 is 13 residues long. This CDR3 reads CSARPLAGYEQYF. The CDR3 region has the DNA TGCAGTGCTAGACCCTTGGCCGGGTACGAGCAGTACTTC.

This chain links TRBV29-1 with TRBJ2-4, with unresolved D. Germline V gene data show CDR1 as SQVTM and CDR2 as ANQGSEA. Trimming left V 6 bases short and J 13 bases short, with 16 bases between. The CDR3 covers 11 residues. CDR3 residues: CSVALPSKQYF. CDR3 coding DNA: TGCAGCGTCGCCCTGCCCTCTAAGCAGTACTTC.

CDR3 residues: CASSVAGLAGVSGANVLTF. The CDR3 region has the DNA TGTGCCAGCAGCGTAGCGGGACTAGCGGGAGTATCTGGGGCCAACGTCCTGACTTTC. The genes are TRBV9 and TRBJ2-6, with 14 nucleotides matching TRBD2. The CDR3 is made up of 19 amino acids. V lost 0 bases to trimming and J lost 1 base; unmatched junction nucleotides: 3. Per germline, CDR1 SGDLS and CDR2 YYNGEE.

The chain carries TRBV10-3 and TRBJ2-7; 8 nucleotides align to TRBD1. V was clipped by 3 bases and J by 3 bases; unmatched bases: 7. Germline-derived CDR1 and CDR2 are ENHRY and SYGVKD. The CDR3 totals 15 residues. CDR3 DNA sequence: TGTGCCATCAGTGACCTGACAGGGGAGATCTACGAGCAGTACTTC. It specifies CAISDLTGEIYEQYF.

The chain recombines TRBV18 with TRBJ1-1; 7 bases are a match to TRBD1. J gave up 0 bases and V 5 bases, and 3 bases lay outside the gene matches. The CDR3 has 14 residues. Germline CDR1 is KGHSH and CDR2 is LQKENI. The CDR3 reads CASSTTGLNTEAFF. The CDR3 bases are TGTGCCAGCTCAACGACAGGGCTGAACACTGAAGCTTTCTTT.

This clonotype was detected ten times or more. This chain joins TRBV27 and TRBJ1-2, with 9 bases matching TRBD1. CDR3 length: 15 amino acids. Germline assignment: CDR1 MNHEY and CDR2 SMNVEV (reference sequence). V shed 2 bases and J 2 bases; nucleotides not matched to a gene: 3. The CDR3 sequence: CASSLEGTGNYGYTF. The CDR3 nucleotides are TGTGCCAGCAGTTTAGAAGGGACAGGGAACTATGGCTACACCTTC.

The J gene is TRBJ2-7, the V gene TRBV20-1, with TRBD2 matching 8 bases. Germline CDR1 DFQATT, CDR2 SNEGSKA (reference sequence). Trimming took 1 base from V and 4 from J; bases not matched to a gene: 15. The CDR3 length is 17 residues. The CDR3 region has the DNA TGCAGTGCTAGAGTTAACCCGGGAGGGCCCGACTATTACGAGCAGTACTTC. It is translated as CSARVNPGGPDYYEQYF.

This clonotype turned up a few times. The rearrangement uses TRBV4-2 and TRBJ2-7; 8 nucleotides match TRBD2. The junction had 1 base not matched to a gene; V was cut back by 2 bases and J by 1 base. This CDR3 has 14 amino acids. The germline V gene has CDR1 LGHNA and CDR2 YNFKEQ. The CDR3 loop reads CASSQSGRSYEQYF. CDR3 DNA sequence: TGTGCCAGCAGCCAAAGCGGGAGATCCTACGAGCAGTACTTC.

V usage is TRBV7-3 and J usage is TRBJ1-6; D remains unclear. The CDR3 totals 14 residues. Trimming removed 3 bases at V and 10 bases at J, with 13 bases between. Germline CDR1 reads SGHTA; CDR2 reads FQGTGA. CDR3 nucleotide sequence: TGTGCCAGCAGCTTGGGGAGGCTAGACTCACCCCTCCACTTT. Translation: CASSLGRLDSPLHF.

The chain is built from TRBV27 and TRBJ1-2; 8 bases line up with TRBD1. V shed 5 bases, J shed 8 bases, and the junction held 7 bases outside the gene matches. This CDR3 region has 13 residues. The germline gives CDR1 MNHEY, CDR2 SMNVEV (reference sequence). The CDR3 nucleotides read TGTGCCAGCAGTGAGACAGGGGAAGGAGGCTACACCTTC. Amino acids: CASSETGEGGYTF.

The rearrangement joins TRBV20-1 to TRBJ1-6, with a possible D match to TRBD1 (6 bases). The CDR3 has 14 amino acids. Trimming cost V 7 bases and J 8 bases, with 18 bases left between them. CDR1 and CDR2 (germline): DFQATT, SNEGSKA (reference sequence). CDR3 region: CSVSGTGHDSPLHF. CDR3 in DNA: TGCAGTGTTTCTGGAACAGGGCATGATTCACCCCTCCACTTT.

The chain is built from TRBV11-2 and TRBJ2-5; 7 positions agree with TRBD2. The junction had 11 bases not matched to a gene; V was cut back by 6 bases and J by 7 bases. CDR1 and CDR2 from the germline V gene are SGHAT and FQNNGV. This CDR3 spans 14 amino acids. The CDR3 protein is CASSWGGRMGTQYF. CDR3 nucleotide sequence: TGTGCCAGCAGTTGGGGAGGGAGGATGGGGACCCAGTACTTC.

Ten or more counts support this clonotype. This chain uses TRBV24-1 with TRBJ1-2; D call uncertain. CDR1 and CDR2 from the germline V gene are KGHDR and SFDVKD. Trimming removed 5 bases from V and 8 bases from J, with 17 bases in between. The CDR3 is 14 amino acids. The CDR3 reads CATSGEPGPGGYTF. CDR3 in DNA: TGTGCCACCAGTGGAGAACCAGGCCCGGGGGGCTACACCTTC.

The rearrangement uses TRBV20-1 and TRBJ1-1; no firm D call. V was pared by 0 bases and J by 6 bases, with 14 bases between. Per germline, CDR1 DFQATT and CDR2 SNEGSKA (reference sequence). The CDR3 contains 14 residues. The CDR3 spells CSARDQKGLAEAFF. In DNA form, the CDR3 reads TGCAGTGCTAGAGATCAGAAAGGTTTGGCTGAAGCTTTCTTT.

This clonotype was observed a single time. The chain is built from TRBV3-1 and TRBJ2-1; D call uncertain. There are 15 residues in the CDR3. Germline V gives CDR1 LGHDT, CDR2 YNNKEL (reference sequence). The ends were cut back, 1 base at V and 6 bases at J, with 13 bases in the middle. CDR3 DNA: TGTGCCAGCAGCCAAGGCCCCGGTCAGACCAATGAGCAGTTCTTC. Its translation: CASSQGPGQTNEQFF.

This CDR3 reads CSARDIRNYEQYF. The CDR3 DNA follows: TGCAGTGCTAGAGATATACGGAACTACGAGCAGTACTTC. V usage is TRBV20-1 and J usage is TRBJ2-7; D ambiguous. Germline V gene data show CDR1 as DFQATT and CDR2 as SNEGSKA (reference sequence). V was shortened by 0 bases and J by 3 bases, with 9 bases between the two germline ends. The CDR3 runs 13 residues.

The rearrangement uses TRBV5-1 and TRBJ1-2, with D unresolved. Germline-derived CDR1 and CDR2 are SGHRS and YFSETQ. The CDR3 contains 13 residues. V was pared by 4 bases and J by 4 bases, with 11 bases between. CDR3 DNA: TGCGCCAGCAGCCCCGACGCCATCTATGGCTACACCTTC. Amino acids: CASSPDAIYGYTF. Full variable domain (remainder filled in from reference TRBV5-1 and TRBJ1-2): KAGVTQTPRYLIKTRGQQVTLSCSPISGHRSVSWYQQTPGQGLQFLFEYFSETQRNKGNFPGRFSGRQFSNSRSEMNVSTLELGDSALYLCASSPDAIYGYTFGSGTRLTVV.

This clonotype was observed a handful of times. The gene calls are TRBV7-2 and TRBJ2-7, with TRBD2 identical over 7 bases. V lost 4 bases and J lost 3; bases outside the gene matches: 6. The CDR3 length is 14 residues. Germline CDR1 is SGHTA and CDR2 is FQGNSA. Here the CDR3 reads CASSSLAASYEQYF. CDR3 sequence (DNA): TGTGCCAGCAGCTCTCTAGCGGCCAGCTACGAGCAGTACTTC.

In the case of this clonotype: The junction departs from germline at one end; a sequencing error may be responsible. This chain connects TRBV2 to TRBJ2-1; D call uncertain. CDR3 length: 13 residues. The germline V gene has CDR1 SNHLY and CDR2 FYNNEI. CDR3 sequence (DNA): TGTGCCAGCAGGAGTCAGGTGTACAGTGAGCAGTTCTTC. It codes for CASRSQVYSEQFF.

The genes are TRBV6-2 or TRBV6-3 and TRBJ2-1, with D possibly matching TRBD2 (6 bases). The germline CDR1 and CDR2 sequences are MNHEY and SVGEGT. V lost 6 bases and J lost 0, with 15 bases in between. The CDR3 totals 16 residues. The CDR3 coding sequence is TGTGCCAGCAGCGGACCGGGACTCGTCTCCTACAATGAGCAGTTCTTC. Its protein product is CASSGPGLVSYNEQFF.

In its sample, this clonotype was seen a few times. CDR3: CASREGAGEQYF. The CDR3 DNA is TGTGCCTCCCGAGAGGGGGCGGGCGAGCAGTACTTC. This chain links TRBV10-3 with TRBJ2-7; 7 nucleotides align to TRBD1. This CDR3 spans 12 amino acids. V shed 11 bases, J shed 6 bases, and the junction held 10 bases outside the gene matches. From germline, CDR1 is ENHRY and CDR2 SYGVKD.

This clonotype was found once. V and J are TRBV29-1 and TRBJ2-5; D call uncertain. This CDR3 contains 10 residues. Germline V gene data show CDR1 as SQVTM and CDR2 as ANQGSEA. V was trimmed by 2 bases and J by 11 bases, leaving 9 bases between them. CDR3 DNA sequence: TGCAGCGTTGAAAGCAATGAGCAGTACTTC. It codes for CSVESNEQYF.